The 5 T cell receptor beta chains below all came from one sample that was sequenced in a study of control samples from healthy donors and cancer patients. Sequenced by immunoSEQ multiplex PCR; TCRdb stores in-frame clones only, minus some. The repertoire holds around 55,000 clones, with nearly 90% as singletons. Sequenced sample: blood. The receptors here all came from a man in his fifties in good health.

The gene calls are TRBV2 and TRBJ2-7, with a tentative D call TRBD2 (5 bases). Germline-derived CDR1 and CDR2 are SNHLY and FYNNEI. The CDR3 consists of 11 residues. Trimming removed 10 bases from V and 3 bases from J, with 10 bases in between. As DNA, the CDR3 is TGTGCCACCGGACTGGGCTACGAGCAGTACTTC. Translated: CATGLGYEQYF.

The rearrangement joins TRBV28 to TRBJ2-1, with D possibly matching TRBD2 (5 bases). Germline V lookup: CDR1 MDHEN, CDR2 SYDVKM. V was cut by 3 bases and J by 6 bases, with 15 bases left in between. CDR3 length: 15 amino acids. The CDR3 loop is CASSLVPDLFNEQFF. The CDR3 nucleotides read TGTGCCAGCAGTTTGGTTCCGGACTTATTCAATGAGCAGTTCTTC.

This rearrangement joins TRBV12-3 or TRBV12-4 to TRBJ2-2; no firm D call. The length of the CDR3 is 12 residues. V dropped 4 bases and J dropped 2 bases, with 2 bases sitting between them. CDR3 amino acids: CASSSNTGELFF. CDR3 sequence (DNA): TGTGCCAGCAGTTCTAACACCGGGGAGCTGTTTTTT.

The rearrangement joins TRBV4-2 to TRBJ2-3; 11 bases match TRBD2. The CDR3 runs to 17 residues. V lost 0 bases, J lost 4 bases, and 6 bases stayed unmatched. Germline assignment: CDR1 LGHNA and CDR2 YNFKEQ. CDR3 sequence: CASSQDFLAGGADTQYF. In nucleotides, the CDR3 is TGTGCCAGCAGCCAAGATTTTTTAGCGGGAGGGGCAGATACGCAGTATTTT.

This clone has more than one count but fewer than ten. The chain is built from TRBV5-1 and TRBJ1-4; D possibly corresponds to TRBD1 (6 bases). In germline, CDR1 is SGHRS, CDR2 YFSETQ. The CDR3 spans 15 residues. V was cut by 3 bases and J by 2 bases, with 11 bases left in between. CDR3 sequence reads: CASSSRGATNEKLFF. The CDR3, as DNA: TGCGCCAGCAGCTCAAGGGGGGCGACTAATGAAAAACTGTTTTTT. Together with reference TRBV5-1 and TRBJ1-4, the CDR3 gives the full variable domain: KAGVTQTPRYLIKTRGQQVTLSCSPISGHRSVSWYQQTPGQGLQFLFEYFSETQRNKGNFPGRFSGRQFSNSRSEMNVSTLELGDSALYLCASSSRGATNEKLFFGSGTQLSVL.